This T cell receptor beta chain was identified during a study of T cells in Graves' hyperthyroidism and ophthalmopathy. On the basis of clinical symptoms, serum thyroxine and TRAb, thyroid ultrasound and orbital computed tomography, diagnoses were made. PBMCs were sourced from 9 to 10 ml fresh peripheral blood. Trimming took off 4 bases at V and 0 bases at J, with 13 bases between the two ends. Germline CDR1 is SGHTA and CDR2 is FQGNSA. The CDR3 is made up of 15 amino acids. Amplification targeted TCR beta CDR3 regions from RNA transcripts. First-round RT-PCR with HTBI primers amplified the TCR CDR3 region. TCRdb itself ran the multiplex PCR reads through MiXCR, one entry per CDR3 protein. The data hold roughly 510,000 distinct CDR3 sequences, with roughly 20% observed a single time. This clonotype was seen a handful of times.

This receptor was obtained from a man younger than 35 with Graves' hyperthyroidism. The material sequenced was blood. The chain joins TRBV7-2 to TRBJ2-7; the D gene is possibly TRBD2 (5 bases). In nucleotides, the CDR3 is TGTGCCAGCAGCTCCTCTAGCTTGAGCTCCTACGAGCAGTACTTC. Residues: CASSSSSLSSYEQYF.